Listed here is a single TCR beta chain. This clonotype was recorded a few times. The antigen it binds to is not known. One base away there is no much larger clone; base qualities are not given. The sample's treatment or condition label is to be understood as: allogeneic hematopoietic cell transplantation with graft depleted of TCRalphabeta T cells and CD19 B cells. Transplant recipients were children who received TCRalphabeta/CD19-depleted allogeneic hematopoietic cell grafts. CDR1 MDHEN and CDR2 SYDVKM are derived from the germline V gene. Counted from cysteine to phenylalanine, this CDR3 has 13 amino acids. Just the 39-base CDR3 DNA is kept, in frame starting at base 1. V and J lose 8 bases and 0 bases, and a span of 10 bases separates them. The data derive from a study of T-cell reconstitution after alpha-beta-depleted transplantation in children (dated by TCRdb to 2015 to 2016). For the wider study: Using TCR repertoire profiling, the study followed T-cell immune reconstitution in a quantitative way in children after TCRalphabeta/CD19-depleted allogeneic hematopoietic cell transplantation. The paper's findings and limits, for the study overall: The high TCRbeta diversity at day 60 in some patients was ascribed to recipient T cells and intrathymic progenitors that had survived conditioning. The apparently early recovery of alphabetaT-cell counts about two months after transplant reportedly depended on only several hundred rapidly expanded clones that came from non-depleted graft cells. Hyperexpanded clone frequencies declined over subsequent months; after one year, T-cell counts and TCRbeta diversity were mostly attributed to newly produced T cells.

The library was obtained by PCR. The listed sequencing device is Illumina HiSeq 2500. TCR libraries were prepared with molecular barcoding, using unique molecular identifiers to normalize TCRbeta repertoire quantification. TCRdb cleaned the public reads at Q25 with fastp, built clones with MiXCR and kept in-frame beta chains. Rows are combined by CDR3 protein, so each entry shows the most common genes and DNA. This sample has hundreds of thousands of distinct CDR3 sequences in its table, and 15% to 20% of those were observed once. Approximately 28% of the sample goes to the ten largest clones. The chain links TRBV28 with TRBJ1-1, with the D gene too uncertain to name. The sequence derives from a boy younger than two who had a stem cell transplant for Wiskott-Aldrich syndrome, so the T cells may come from the graft donor. Here the sequenced sample was PBMCs, mostly from graft donor cells, taken 360 days after TCRalphabeta/CD19-depleted stem cell transplant. The DNA reads as follows: TGTGCCAGCCTTAGGCGGGTGAACACTGAAGCTTTCTTT. Translated, this gives CASLRRVNTEAFF.